These 22 T cell receptor beta chains share one sample of origin, sequenced in a study of OX40 agonist ivuxolimab in advanced cancers. Data came from immunoSEQ multiplex PCR; TCRdb stores just in-frame clones and leaves some out. Of tens of thousands of clones listed, approximately 85% are singletons. Specimen: CD4+ or CD8+ T cells sorted from blood, collected in a trial of the OX40 agonist ivuxolimab. These receptor sequences come from an adult with an advanced solid tumor such as melanoma, head and neck, liver or kidney cancer.

This chain links TRBV19 with TRBJ1-4; tentatively, D is TRBD1 (5 bases). Germline CDR1 reads LNHDA; CDR2 reads SQIVND (reference sequence). The CDR3 consists of 17 residues. V lost 5 bases and J lost 5, with 21 bases in between. CDR3 nucleotides: TGTGCCAGTAGTCCCCGGGGAGAGATTGGGGACAATGAAAAACTGTTTTTT. Translated, it gives CASSPRGEIGDNEKLFF.

This clone appeared a single time. V usage is TRBV28 and J usage is TRBJ1-2; TRBD1 is a possible D gene (6 bases). V lost 5 bases to trimming and J lost 8 bases, with 24 bases between them. This CDR3 spans 16 amino acids. Per germline, CDR1 MDHEN and CDR2 SYDVKM. The CDR3 region has the DNA TGTGCCAGCAGTCAACCAAACATCCAGGGGCAAGGGGGCTACACCTTC. This codes for CASSQPNIQGQGGYTF.

The chain recombines TRBV5-6 with TRBJ1-1; D unclear. This CDR3 is built from 15 residues. V lost 3 bases and J lost 3, with 15 bases in between. From germline, CDR1 is SGHDT and CDR2 YYEEEE. CDR3 sequence reads: CASSSALGGYTEAFF. As DNA, the CDR3 is TGTGCCAGCAGCTCCGCGTTGGGAGGGTACACTGAAGCTTTCTTT.

This sequence joins TRBV5-4 and TRBJ1-4; D possibly corresponds to TRBD1 (6 bases). The CDR3 is 15 amino acids. V lost 9 bases and J lost 6, with 21 bases in between. The V gene's germline CDR1 is SGHNT and CDR2 YYREEE (reference sequence). CDR3 in DNA: TGTGCCACCTCCTCGGCAGGGGAATTGGATGAAAAACTGTTTTTT. Its protein product is CATSSAGELDEKLFF.

CDR3 sequence reads: CASSLLPGQGIDTQYF. The CDR3 DNA reads TGTGCCAGCAGCCTACTCCCGGGACAGGGTATCGATACGCAGTATTTT. The rearrangement joins TRBV13 to TRBJ2-3; 9 bases line up with TRBD1. The germline gives CDR1 PRHDT, CDR2 FYEKMQ (reference sequence). The CDR3 extends over 16 amino acids. V dropped 5 bases and J dropped 6; count of bases not matched to a gene: 12.

This clone was detected only a few times. The chain joins TRBV11-3 to TRBJ1-1; weak D call: TRBD1 (6 bases). Germline-derived CDR1 and CDR2 are SGHNT and YENEEA. CDR3 length equals 14 residues. The V end was cut by 4 bases, the J end by 4 bases, with 13 bases between. CDR3: CASSSGGGPTEAFF. The CDR3 nucleotides are TGTGCCAGCAGCTCTGGGGGGGGCCCCACTGAAGCTTTCTTT.

The rearrangement joins TRBV30 to TRBJ2-5; 7 bases are shared with TRBD2. With V trimmed by 2 bases and J by 0 bases, 3 bases remained unmatched. This CDR3 contains 14 residues. In germline, CDR1 is GTSNPN, CDR2 SVGIG (reference sequence). The CDR3 sequence is CAWSSSGNQETQYF. The CDR3, as DNA: TGTGCCTGGAGTTCCAGCGGGAACCAAGAGACCCAGTACTTC. Filled out from reference TRBV30 and TRBJ2-5, the complete variable domain reads SQTIHQWPATLVQPVGSPLSLECTVEGTSNPNLYWYRQAAGRGLQLLFYSVGIGQISSEVPQNLSASRPQDRQFILSSKKLLLSDSGFYLCAWSSSGNQETQYFGPGTRLLVL.

The sample holds one count of this clone. The chain carries TRBV4-3 and TRBJ2-7, with 8 bases aligning to TRBD2. V shed 0 bases, J shed 3 bases, and the junction held 4 bases outside the gene matches. The germline gives CDR1 LGHNA, CDR2 YSLEER. This CDR3 has 15 residues. CDR3 sequence (DNA): TGCGCCAGCAGCCAAGATGGGACTAGTGGCTACGAGCAGTACTTC. As protein: CASSQDGTSGYEQYF.

The chain carries TRBV11-3 and TRBJ1-1; D not certain. There are 13 residues in the CDR3. Germline V gene sequence: CDR1 SGHNT, CDR2 YENEEA. Trimming removed 3 bases at V and 1 base at J, with 6 bases between. For the CDR3, the DNA is TGTGCCAGCAGCTTCGAGGAGAACACTGAAGCTTTCTTT. Protein: CASSFEENTEAFF. The full variable domain, its missing parts supplied by reference TRBV11-3 and TRBJ1-1, is EAGVVQSPRYKIIEKKQPVAFWCNPISGHNTLYWYLQNLGQGPELLIRYENEEAVDDSQLPKDRFSAERLKGVDSTLKIQPAELGDSAVYLCASSFEENTEAFFGQGTRLTVV.

V usage is TRBV21-1 and J usage is TRBJ2-1. TRBV21-1 is tagged as a pseudogene. The CDR3 sequence is 14 residues long. In DNA, the CDR3 is TGTGCCAGCAGCAACGGGGCGCCCTACAATGAGCAGTTCTTC. This gives the protein CASSNGAPYNEQFF.

The V and J genes are TRBV11-2 and TRBJ2-7; 7 bases are shared with TRBD1. CDR3 length: 14 amino acids. The J segment lost 4 bases and the V segment lost 3 bases, leaving 6 bases of the junction unmatched. From germline, CDR1 is SGHAT and CDR2 FQNNGV. The CDR3 DNA sequence: TGTGCCAGCAGCTTCAGGACAGGAGAGTACGAGCAGTACTTC. Encoded protein: CASSFRTGEYEQYF.

J is TRBJ1-2 and V is TRBV7-9; 7 positions agree with TRBD1. CDR1 is SEHNR, CDR2 FQNEAQ, per germline (reference sequence). The trim removed 2 bases at V and 4 bases at J, leaving 4 bases unmatched. The CDR3 is 14 residues long. CDR3 region: CASSLMDRIYGYTF. As DNA, the CDR3 is TGTGCCAGCAGCTTAATGGACAGGATCTATGGCTACACCTTC. Combining the CDR3 with reference TRBV7-9 and TRBJ1-2 gives the whole variable domain DTGVSQNPRHKITKRGQNVTFRCDPISEHNRLYWYRQTLGQGPEFLTYFQNEAQLEKSRLLSDRFSAERPKGSFSTLEIQRTEQGDSAMYLCASSLMDRIYGYTFGSGTRLTVV.

V usage is TRBV5-1 and J usage is TRBJ2-3; D might be TRBD2 (7 bases). The CDR3 length is 17 residues. Germline V CDR1 and CDR2: SGHRS, YFSETQ. V was cut by 6 bases and J by 0 bases, with 20 bases left in between. In nucleotides, the CDR3 is TGCGCCAGCACCCCCCGGGGAGGGGGTCTTAGCACAGATACGCAGTATTTT. Amino acid sequence: CASTPRGGGLSTDTQYF.

J is TRBJ2-7 and V is TRBV28; tentative D call: TRBD1 (6 bases). The CDR3 sequence is 14 residues long. Trimming stripped 9 bases from V and 5 bases from J, with 20 bases between. CDR1 is MDHEN and CDR2 is SYDVKM in the germline V gene. The chain's CDR3 is CASLMTGPRDEQYF. The CDR3 DNA reads as TGTGCCAGTTTAATGACAGGACCTAGGGACGAGCAGTACTTC.

The rearrangement links TRBV4-3 to TRBJ2-7; 10 nucleotides match TRBD1. Germline V lookup: CDR1 LGHNA, CDR2 YSLEER. The CDR3 has 14 residues. Trimming removed 3 bases from V and 2 bases from J; junction bases left unmatched: 1. This CDR3 reads CASSHGTGAYEQYF. For the CDR3, the DNA is TGCGCCAGCAGCCATGGGACAGGGGCCTACGAGCAGTACTTC.

V gene TRBV30 combines with J gene TRBJ2-7, with 8 bases lining up with TRBD1. Looked up from germline, CDR1 is GTSNPN and CDR2 is SVGIG (reference sequence). V was clipped by 7 bases and J by 0 bases; unmatched bases: 11. This CDR3 region has 15 residues. The CDR3 DNA follows: TGTGCCTCCTTCCTCGACAGGGGACGCTCCTACGAGCAGTACTTC. The encoded protein is CASFLDRGRSYEQYF. Drawing the rest from reference TRBV30 and TRBJ2-7, the complete variable domain is SQTIHQWPATLVQPVGSPLSLECTVEGTSNPNLYWYRQAAGRGLQLLFYSVGIGQISSEVPQNLSASRPQDRQFILSSKKLLLSDSGFYLCASFLDRGRSYEQYFGPGTRLTVT.

This rearrangement joins TRBV5-1 to TRBJ2-6, with 8 bases fitting TRBD2. The CDR3 extends over 22 amino acids. The germline V gene encodes CDR1 SGHRS and CDR2 YFSETQ. The J segment lost 0 bases and the V segment lost 3 bases, leaving 20 bases of the junction unmatched. The CDR3, as DNA: TGCGCCAGCAGCTCCAGGGGTAGCGGGGACCTGCCCGCCGCCTCTGGGGCCAACGTCCTGACTTTC. Its protein product is CASSSRGSGDLPAASGANVLTF.

This chain connects TRBV27 to TRBJ2-2; D ambiguous. The CDR3 is 14 amino acids. V shed 3 bases and J shed 3 bases, with 8 bases lying between them. Per germline, CDR1 MNHEY and CDR2 SMNVEV (reference sequence). The CDR3 is CASSFNTDTGELFF. CDR3 coding DNA: TGTGCCAGCAGTTTTAACACTGACACCGGGGAGCTGTTTTTT.

CDR3 nucleotides: TGCGCCAGCAGCTTGGACGGTTCTAACTATGGCTACACCTTC. It is translated as CASSLDGSNYGYTF. The chain is built from TRBV5-1 and TRBJ1-2; D gene uncertain. Germline assignment: CDR1 SGHRS and CDR2 YFSETQ. V lost 0 bases and J lost 0, with 6 bases in between. CDR3 size: 14 residues. The full variable domain, with the rest looked up from reference TRBV5-1 and TRBJ1-2, is KAGVTQTPRYLIKTRGQQVTLSCSPISGHRSVSWYQQTPGQGLQFLFEYFSETQRNKGNFPGRFSGRQFSNSRSEMNVSTLELGDSALYLCASSLDGSNYGYTFGSGTRLTVV.

This rearrangement joins TRBV9 to TRBJ2-7; 7 bases line up with TRBD1. Germline CDR1 reads SGDLS; CDR2 reads YYNGEE. V shed 0 bases, J shed 2 bases, and the junction held 5 bases outside the gene matches. The CDR3 has 15 residues. The CDR3: CASSVGLGQAYEQYF. CDR3 nucleotides: TGTGCCAGCAGCGTAGGGTTAGGACAGGCCTACGAGCAGTACTTC.

This rearrangement joins TRBV27 to TRBJ1-2; D not certain. V was shortened by 4 bases and J by 2 bases, with 23 bases between the two germline ends. Germline values: CDR1 MNHEY, CDR2 SMNVEV (reference sequence). CDR3 size: 18 residues. The CDR3 DNA reads TGTGCCAGCAGTTCCAATACTCGGAACTTTAATTTCAACTATGGCTACACCTTC. Protein sequence: CASSSNTRNFNFNYGYTF.

V usage is TRBV7-9 and J usage is TRBJ1-1; D not resolved. The V and J ends lost 3 bases and 1 base respectively, with 3 bases between them. CDR3 size: 12 residues. Germline CDR1 and CDR2: SEHNR and FQNEAQ (reference sequence). This CDR3 reads CASSFQNTEAFF. The CDR3 DNA sequence: TGTGCCAGCAGCTTTCAGAACACTGAAGCTTTCTTT.